This T cell receptor beta chain came from a study of T cells in Graves' hyperthyroidism and ophthalmopathy. Study observations and caveats: Most thyroid clonotypes expanded above 0.001 were also detected in blood.

Worth noting for this clonotype: Its antigen is not identified.

Researchers amplified the TCR beta CDR3 regions from RNA transcripts. The HTBI primer set was used in a first-round RT-PCR of the TCR CDR3. MiXCR, applied by TCRdb to the multiplex PCR reads, yields one record per CDR3 protein. Here the sample spans approximately 870,000 distinct CDR3 sequences, about two fifths being singletons. Looked up from germline, CDR1 is MNHEY and CDR2 is SVGAGI. The CDR3 has 16 residues. V trimming: 4 bases; J trimming: 0 bases; junction bases outside the gene matches: 3. Patients showing uncontrolled infection, other autoimmune disease, pregnancy or lactation were ineligible.

The chain couples TRBV6-5 to TRBJ2-7; 13 positions match TRBD2. The sequence was collected from a man between 18 and 35 years old with Graves' hyperthyroidism. Sequencing was carried out using blood. The CDR3 sequence is CASSLLAGGSSYEQYF. The DNA of the CDR3 is TGTGCCAGCAGTTTACTAGCGGGAGGGAGCTCCTACGAGCAGTACTTC.